The 28 T cell receptor beta chains below come from one sample, sequenced in a study of response to subunit inactivated influenza vaccine. One entry per CDR3 protein results from TCRdb running MiXCR on the RT-PCR reads. The sample lists 650,000 to 800,000 distinct CDR3 sequences, around a sixth seen once, with about 11% in the top ten. The sequencing here drew on PBMCs from blood, taken more than 4 days after vaccination. The receptors here all came from a man aged 45-65 years who received an inactivated influenza vaccine.

This clonotype occurred a few times. This chain connects TRBV5-5 to TRBJ2-7; 8 bases line up with TRBD2. CDR1 SGHKS and CDR2 YYEKEE come from the germline V gene (reference sequence). The J segment lost 7 bases and the V segment lost 4 bases, leaving 13 bases of the junction unmatched. This CDR3 contains 15 residues. The CDR3 sequence is CASSESGQRGREQYF. In DNA form, the CDR3 reads TGTGCCAGCAGCGAGTCTGGGCAGCGGGGGCGGGAGCAGTACTTC.

This clonotype was seen many times. The chain couples TRBV24-1 to TRBJ2-7; either TRBD1 or TRBD2 may supply D (5 bases each). Trimming stripped 9 bases from V and 3 bases from J, with 23 bases between. The CDR3 sequence is 16 residues long. Germline CDR1 KGHDR, CDR2 SFDVKD. CDR3 amino acids: CATSEGPAGMNYEQYF. CDR3 bases: TGTGCCACCTCCGAGGGGCCGGCAGGGATGAACTACGAGCAGTACTTC.

This clonotype was detected a few times. The chain combines TRBV27 with TRBJ2-5, with 10 bases lining up with TRBD2. Germline V gives CDR1 MNHEY, CDR2 SMNVEV (reference sequence). The CDR3 contains 15 residues. J lost 3 bases, V lost 6 bases, and 7 bases had no gene match. CDR3 coding DNA: TGTGCCAGCAGCCCCGGACTAGCGGTGGAAGAGACCCAGTACTTC. Its translation: CASSPGLAVEETQYF.

This chain uses TRBV4-1 with TRBJ1-1, with D tentatively TRBD1 (5 bases). The germline CDR1 and CDR2 sequences are MGHRA and YSYEKL. V lost 1 base to trimming and J lost 1 base, with 10 bases between them. The CDR3 is 15 amino acids. This CDR3 is CASSQGGEWNTEAFF. The CDR3 coding sequence is TGCGCCAGCAGCCAAGGGGGGGAATGGAACACTGAAGCTTTCTTT.

This clonotype appeared a few times. The chain recombines TRBV19 with TRBJ1-5; 7 bases agree with TRBD1. This CDR3 comprises 18 residues. Germline loops: CDR1 LNHDA, CDR2 SQIVND (reference sequence). The ends lost 7 bases at V and 2 bases at J; junction bases unmatched: 17. The CDR3 sequence is CASTPWFSEGAGNQPQHF. DNA of the CDR3: TGTGCCAGTACCCCGTGGTTCAGCGAGGGGGCGGGCAATCAGCCCCAGCATTTT.

A few counts support this clonotype. The chain carries TRBV6-1 and TRBJ2-3; 9 positions agree with TRBD2. The germline CDR1 and CDR2 sequences are MNHNS and SASEGT. The V and J ends lost 6 bases and 5 bases, in that order; junction bases with no gene match: 9. The length of the CDR3 is 15 residues. The CDR3 loop reads CASSRSGGPGDTQYF. In nucleotides, the CDR3 is TGTGCCAGCAGCCGGAGCGGGGGGCCTGGAGATACGCAGTATTTT.

The chain recombines TRBV20-1 with TRBJ1-5; 9 bases fit TRBD1. The trim removed 1 base at V and 3 bases at J, leaving 4 bases unmatched. Germline lookup yields CDR1 DFQATT and CDR2 SNEGSKA (reference sequence). The CDR3 is 15 amino acids. The CDR3: CSARGGQGLNQPQHF. The CDR3 region has the DNA TGCAGTGCTAGAGGGGGACAGGGACTCAATCAGCCCCAGCATTTT.

This clonotype was seen only a few times. The chain combines TRBV29-1 with TRBJ2-2, with 9 bases identical to TRBD2. The trim removed 5 bases at V and 3 bases at J, leaving 1 base unmatched. CDR1 and CDR2 from the germline V gene are SQVTM and ANQGSEA. The CDR3 totals 13 residues. Written as DNA, the CDR3 is TGCAGCGTTTGGACTAGCGACACCGGGGAGCTGTTTTTT. Protein sequence: CSVWTSDTGELFF.

The chain carries TRBV28 and TRBJ1-3; 9 bases agree with TRBD1. CDR1 is MDHEN, CDR2 SYDVKM, per germline. This CDR3 region has 12 residues. Trimming cost V 4 bases and J 10 bases; bases outside gene matches: 2. The DNA for the CDR3 is TGTGCCAGCAGTTCTGGGACAGGGACCATATATTTT. Protein: CASSSGTGTIYF.

This clonotype was observed a handful of times. The chain carries TRBV5-1 and TRBJ2-6, with D unclear. Germline loops: CDR1 SGHRS, CDR2 YFSETQ. V was trimmed by 2 bases and J by 0 bases, leaving 9 bases between them. This CDR3 has 16 residues. The CDR3 DNA reads as TGCGCCAGCAGCTTTGGACCGACCTCTGGGGCCAACGTCCTGACTTTC. As protein: CASSFGPTSGANVLTF.

The chain links TRBV20-1 to TRBJ1-5, with 7 bases identical to TRBD1. The CDR3 covers 13 residues. V shed 1 base, J shed 6 bases, and the junction held 3 bases outside the gene matches. Germline values: CDR1 DFQATT, CDR2 SNEGSKA (reference sequence). This CDR3 reads CSARVPGGQPQHF. Here the CDR3 DNA reads TGCAGTGCTAGAGTTCCAGGGGGTCAGCCCCAGCATTTT.

This chain uses TRBV29-1 with TRBJ2-1, with D perhaps matching TRBD2 (6 bases). The CDR3 consists of 14 residues. V dropped 4 bases and J dropped 4 bases, with 14 bases sitting between them. Germline V lookup: CDR1 SQVTM, CDR2 ANQGSEA. The CDR3 coding sequence is TGCAGCGTTGGGGTCCGGGGGACTTACAATGAGCAGTTCTTC. It yields the protein CSVGVRGTYNEQFF.

The chain combines TRBV15 with TRBJ1-4; 9 bases are a match to TRBD1. Germline values: CDR1 LNHNV, CDR2 YYDKDF (reference sequence). V was pared by 3 bases and J by 8 bases, with 7 bases of the junction left unmatched. The CDR3 runs 15 residues. Here the CDR3 reads CATSSTGTGNEKLFF. The CDR3 DNA sequence: TGTGCCACCAGCAGCACCGGGACAGGGAACGAAAAACTGTTTTTT.

The table lists this clonotype with a few counts. The V gene is TRBV4-1, the J gene TRBJ2-7, with D uncertain. V lost 0 bases and J 5 bases, leaving 17 bases between the germline ends. CDR3 length: 16 residues. Germline V gene data show CDR1 as MGHRA and CDR2 as YSYEKL. The DNA of the CDR3 is TGCGCCAGCAGCCAAGATCCCCGCCCTCAGGCCAACGAGCAGTACTTC. This encodes CASSQDPRPQANEQYF.

This clonotype was detected only a few times. The chain links TRBV10-3 to TRBJ2-7; no clear D gene. This CDR3 has 14 amino acids. V was clipped by 6 bases and J by 3 bases, with 15 bases between them. The germline gives CDR1 ENHRY, CDR2 SYGVKD. The CDR3 DNA reads as TGTGCCATCAGGCCCCTCGCGTCCGACTACGAGCAGTACTTC. This encodes CAIRPLASDYEQYF.

The J gene is TRBJ1-3, the V gene TRBV10-3; perhaps TRBD1 as D (5 bases). The CDR3 runs 13 residues. Trimming removed 6 bases at V and 4 bases at J, with 10 bases between. Germline V CDR1 and CDR2: ENHRY, SYGVKD. The CDR3 nucleotides read TGTGCCATCAGCCTGGACATCGGAAACACCATATATTTT. Protein product: CAISLDIGNTIYF.

The rearrangement links TRBV5-1 to TRBJ1-2, with a possible D match to TRBD1 (6 bases). V was trimmed by 8 bases and J by 0 bases, leaving 11 bases between them. Per the germline V gene, CDR1 is SGHRS and CDR2 is YFSETQ. CDR3 size: 13 residues. CDR3 DNA: TGCGCCAGTAGGACAGAAGCTAACTATGGCTACACCTTC. It encodes CASRTEANYGYTF.

The gene calls are TRBV7-9 and TRBJ2-3; a weak D match, TRBD1 (6 bases). CDR3 size: 14 residues. The V end was cut by 5 bases, the J end by 2 bases, with 11 bases between. Germline V gene lookup returns CDR1 SEHNR and CDR2 FQNEAQ (reference sequence). The CDR3 protein is CASSNRDNTDTQYF. CDR3 in DNA: TGTGCCAGCAGCAACCGGGACAACACAGATACGCAGTATTTT.

This chain joins TRBV20-1 and TRBJ1-5; no reliable D call. From germline, CDR1 is DFQATT and CDR2 SNEGSKA (reference sequence). V was trimmed by 6 bases and J by 4 bases, leaving 16 bases between them. The CDR3 is made up of 14 amino acids. CDR3 DNA sequence: TGCAGTGCGTCCGCCGGGCCTACGAATCAGCCCCAGCATTTT. Amino acid sequence: CSASAGPTNQPQHF.

The rearrangement links TRBV6-6 to TRBJ1-6; D possibly corresponds to TRBD1 (5 bases). This CDR3 comprises 13 residues. Trimming took 8 bases from V and 3 from J, leaving 8 bases between them. Germline values: CDR1 MNHNY, CDR2 SVGAGI (reference sequence). The CDR3 DNA reads TGTGCCAGCCAAGGGGACTATAATTCACCCCTCCACTTT. Amino acids: CASQGDYNSPLHF.

This clonotype was detected ten times or more. The J gene is TRBJ2-1, the V gene TRBV7-2, with TRBD2 matching 7 bases. Germline V gives CDR1 SGHTA, CDR2 FQGNSA. V was clipped by 1 base and J by 2 bases; unmatched bases: 5. This CDR3 has 16 amino acids. The CDR3 DNA reads TGTGCCAGCAGCTTAGATGCTAGCGGACCCTACAATGAGCAGTTCTTC. Protein sequence: CASSLDASGPYNEQFF.

V gene TRBV5-1 combines with J gene TRBJ2-1, with D possibly being TRBD2 (5 bases). The germline gives CDR1 SGHRS, CDR2 YFSETQ. The CDR3 has 15 amino acids. V was trimmed by 4 bases and J by 5 bases, leaving 16 bases between them. CDR3 amino acids: CASSTGLLADNEQFF. The CDR3 region has the DNA TGCGCCAGCAGCACCGGACTTCTCGCGGACAATGAGCAGTTCTTC.

There are many counts of this clonotype. V is TRBV12-3 or TRBV12-4 and J is TRBJ2-1; TRBD2 agrees at 9 bases. V shed 6 bases and J 3 bases; nucleotides not matched to a gene: 6. The CDR3 is 15 residues long. CDR3 in amino acids: CASSPSGKFYNEQFF. In DNA, the CDR3 is TGTGCCAGCAGCCCTAGCGGGAAATTCTACAATGAGCAGTTCTTC.

V gene TRBV7-2 combines with J gene TRBJ2-7; D perhaps matches TRBD2 (5 bases). V gave up 3 bases and J gave up 0 bases, with 12 bases separating them. Germline loops: CDR1 SGHTA, CDR2 FQGNSA. This CDR3 spans 15 amino acids. The CDR3 DNA sequence: TGTGCCAGCAGCTTTCAGCGGTACCGCTCCTACGAGCAGTACTTC. It translates to CASSFQRYRSYEQYF.

This clonotype was detected many times. This chain joins TRBV20-1 and TRBJ2-7; 8 bases fit TRBD1. V gave up 3 bases and J gave up 1 base; unmatched junction bases: 5. This CDR3 comprises 14 residues. CDR1 and CDR2 from the germline V gene are DFQATT and SNEGSKA (reference sequence). CDR3 sequence (DNA): TGCAGTGCTAGCCGGAACAGGGGGTCCTACGAGCAGTACTTC. This sequence encodes CSASRNRGSYEQYF.

This clonotype was counted only a few times. V is TRBV7-2 and J is TRBJ2-1, with D possibly being TRBD1 or TRBD2 (5 bases each). Germline V lookup: CDR1 SGHTA, CDR2 FQGNSA. With 4 bases removed from V and 0 bases from J, the gap between germline ends came to 13 bases. The CDR3 sequence is 16 residues long. The CDR3 loop is CASSSLKGSSYNEQFF. The CDR3 DNA sequence: TGTGCCAGCAGCTCTCTCAAGGGGAGCTCCTACAATGAGCAGTTCTTC.

J is TRBJ2-3 and V is TRBV5-1; no clear D. CDR1 SGHRS and CDR2 YFSETQ come from the germline V gene. The length of the CDR3 is 18 residues. V was trimmed by 1 base and J by 5 bases, leaving 23 bases between them. CDR3 in DNA: TGCGCCAGCAGCTTGTGGCAACCGGGTAAAAGGTGGAAAGATACGCAGTATTTT. As protein: CASSLWQPGKRWKDTQYF.

This chain joins TRBV6-5 and TRBJ2-3; the D is unclear. CDR3 size: 15 residues. Looked up from germline, CDR1 is MNHEY and CDR2 is SVGAGI. Trimming pared 4 bases from V and 4 bases from J, leaving 15 bases between. CDR3 bases: TGTGCCAGCAGTTCTGGGCCTCTCAAGGCAGATACGCAGTATTTT. Translating gives CASSSGPLKADTQYF.